The source of this T cell receptor beta chain is a study of control samples from healthy donors and cancer patients. The CDR3 is 15 amino acids. Germline V gene lookup returns CDR1 SGHNT and CDR2 YYREEE (reference sequence). The J segment lost 4 bases and the V segment lost 5 bases, leaving 10 bases of the junction unmatched. This table comes from immunoSEQ multiplex PCR, and its TCRdb copy is limited to in-frame clones, with some not included. The table includes about 84,000 clones, about 79% detected once. The sequencing input was PBMCs. The TCR comes from a man in his sixties with head and neck cancer. The chain uses TRBV5-4 and TRBJ1-1; 8 bases line up with TRBD1. The CDR3 region is CASSLTGVWRTEAFF. DNA of the CDR3: TGTGCCAGCAGTTTGACAGGGGTCTGGCGCACTGAAGCTTTCTTT. The full variable domain, completed using reference TRBV5-4 and TRBJ1-1, is ETGVTQSPTHLIKTRGQQVTLRCSSQSGHNTVSWYQQALGQGPQFIFQYYREEENGRGNFPPRFSGLQFPNYSSELNVNALELDDSALYLCASSLTGVWRTEAFFGQGTRLTVV.